This T cell receptor (beta chain) was sequenced in a study of T-cell memory formation after mild COVID-19. Study summary: Clusters were largely donor specific.

CDR3 length: 13 amino acids. V shed 5 bases and J shed 5 bases, with 13 bases lying between them. Per the germline V gene, CDR1 is SEHNR and CDR2 is FQNEAQ (reference sequence). This clonotype came up many times. Antigen specificity is unknown. Points from the study as a whole: CD4/CD8 balance held among clones contracting day 15 to 85, and later expanders leaned CD4+. Second-wave clones peaking on day 37 lacked confirmed SARS-CoV-2 specificity.

TCRdb reprocessed the 5' RACE reads with MiXCR, giving one entry per CDR3 protein. The sample holds fewer than 450,000 distinct CDR3 sequences, approximately 25% seen once. This TCR was sampled from an adult woman who had mild COVID-19 (a few samples of this study predate the infection). Cell type and time point are not known. Input material: PBMCs or a T cell subset sorted from them (not recorded which). V is TRBV7-9 and J is TRBJ2-7; D gene uncertain. CDR3 residues: CASSPPSRDEQYF. The CDR3 DNA is TGTGCCAGCAGCCCCCCGTCTCGTGACGAGCAGTACTTC. Supplemented by reference TRBV7-9 and TRBJ2-7, the full variable domain reads DTGVSQNPRHKITKRGQNVTFRCDPISEHNRLYWYRQTLGQGPEFLTYFQNEAQLEKSRLLSDRFSAERPKGSFSTLEIQRTEQGDSAMYLCASSPPSRDEQYFGPGTRLTVT.